The 27 T cell receptor beta chains below come from one sample, sequenced in a study of T cells in localized non-small cell lung cancer. Generated by immunoSEQ multiplex PCR, the TCRdb table keeps only in-frame clones and is missing some. The sample yields tens of thousands of clones, approximately 90% seen once. The source material was peripheral blood, sampled before any cancer treatment. Receptors originate from a woman aged 35-75 years with stage I squamous cell lung carcinoma.

The chain employs TRBV2 and TRBJ1-6; TRBD1 is a possible D gene (5 bases). Per the germline V gene, CDR1 is SNHLY and CDR2 is FYNNEI. The CDR3 spans 16 residues. Trimming stripped 6 bases from V and 7 bases from J, with 19 bases between. CDR3 nucleotides: TGTGCCAGCAGGGGTCACCCGTCAGGGTACAATTCACCCCTCCACTTT. Its translation is CASRGHPSGYNSPLHF.

With respect to this clone: One end of the junction does not line up with germline, which may come from a read error. The V and J genes are TRBV7-7 and TRBJ2-1, with 10 bases identical to TRBD1. The V gene's germline CDR1 is SSHAT and CDR2 FNYEAQ (reference sequence). The CDR3 length is 15 residues. The CDR3 DNA reads TGTGCTAGCAGCTCCGGACAGGGGGTTTTTAATGAGCAGTTCTTC. Protein sequence: CASSSGQGVFNEQFF.

Only a few counts were recorded for this clone. The chain joins TRBV11-2 to TRBJ2-7; 14 bases are shared with TRBD2. Germline assignment: CDR1 SGHAT and CDR2 FQNNGV. After removal of 5 bases from V and 2 bases from J, the junction contained 8 bases not matched to a gene. CDR3 size: 17 residues. CDR3 loop: CASSEGLAGETTYEQYF. DNA of the CDR3: TGTGCCAGCAGCGAGGGACTAGCGGGGGAGACCACCTACGAGCAGTACTTC.

The rearrangement joins TRBV6-5 to TRBJ1-5; the D gene is possibly TRBD1 (5 bases). Germline V gene data show CDR1 as MNHEY and CDR2 as SVGAGI. V lost 6 bases and J 0 bases, leaving 9 bases between the germline ends. The CDR3 runs 14 residues. CDR3 nucleotide sequence: TGTGCCAGCAGGCGCGACAGTAGCAATCAGCCCCAGCATTTT. Its protein is CASRRDSSNQPQHF.

CDR3 protein: CASSFRRGLAKNIQYF. The CDR3, as DNA: TGCGCCAGCAGCTTCAGGCGGGGCCTAGCCAAAAACATTCAGTACTTC. This chain joins TRBV5-1 and TRBJ2-4; D perhaps matches TRBD2 (6 bases). The ends were cut back, 2 bases at V and 0 bases at J, with 12 bases in the middle. CDR1 and CDR2 (germline): SGHRS, YFSETQ. This CDR3 comprises 16 residues. Supplemented by reference TRBV5-1 and TRBJ2-4, the full variable domain reads KAGVTQTPRYLIKTRGQQVTLSCSPISGHRSVSWYQQTPGQGLQFLFEYFSETQRNKGNFPGRFSGRQFSNSRSEMNVSTLELGDSALYLCASSFRRGLAKNIQYFGAGTRLSVL.

As DNA, the CDR3 is TGTGCCAGCAGCTTGGGGAGGGGGCCAAATCAGCCCCAGCATTTT. Its translation is CASSLGRGPNQPQHF. This sequence joins TRBV5-6 and TRBJ1-5; 7 positions match TRBD1. The V segment lost 0 bases and the J segment 4 bases; nucleotides outside the gene matches: 4. There are 15 residues in the CDR3. CDR1 is SGHDT and CDR2 is YYEEEE in the germline V gene. The entire variable domain, with the rest obtained from reference TRBV5-6 and TRBJ1-5, is as follows: DAGVTQSPTHLIKTRGQQVTLRCSPKSGHDTVSWYQQALGQGPQFIFQYYEEEERQRGNFPDRFSGHQFPNYSSELNVNALLLGDSALYLCASSLGRGPNQPQHFGDGTRLSIL.

This chain connects TRBV2 to TRBJ1-6; no definite D call. The V gene's germline CDR1 is SNHLY and CDR2 FYNNEI. Trimming left V 3 bases short and J 5 bases short, with 11 bases between. This CDR3 spans 15 amino acids. The CDR3 here is CASSEARTDNSPLHF. Written as DNA, the CDR3 is TGTGCCAGCAGTGAGGCCAGAACCGATAATTCACCCCTCCACTTT. Supplemented by reference TRBV2 and TRBJ1-6, the full variable domain reads EPEVTQTPSHQVTQMGQEVILRCVPISNHLYFYWYRQILGQKVEFLVSFYNNEISEKSEIFDDQFSVERPDGSNFTLKIRSTKLEDSAMYFCASSEARTDNSPLHFGNGTRLTVT.

This clone was seen a handful of times. The chain couples TRBV10-2 to TRBJ2-1; 13 nucleotides align to TRBD2. This CDR3 region has 14 residues. Trimming cost V 6 bases and J 6 bases; bases outside gene matches: 2. Germline assignment: CDR1 WSHSY and CDR2 SAAADI. CDR3 DNA sequence: TGCGCCAGCAGCCGGACTAGCGGGGGCAATGAGCAGTTCTTC. This encodes CASSRTSGGNEQFF.

The CDR3 bases are TGTGCCAGCAGCTTCCCGGCAGGGTCAAAAGAGACCCAGTACTTC. Its protein product is CASSFPAGSKETQYF. V usage is TRBV5-5 and J usage is TRBJ2-5; a weak D match, TRBD1 (5 bases). Trimming pared 2 bases from V and 3 bases from J, leaving 14 bases between. Germline loops: CDR1 SGHKS, CDR2 YYEKEE (reference sequence). This CDR3 region has 15 residues.

This chain connects TRBV18 to TRBJ2-5; 7 bases fit TRBD1. This CDR3 has 14 residues. The V gene end was trimmed by 3 bases and the J gene end by 2 bases; junction bases not matched to a gene: 3. The germline V gene encodes CDR1 KGHSH and CDR2 LQKENI. The CDR3 DNA reads as TGTGCCAGCTCACCGGGACAGAAACAAGAGACCCAGTACTTC. Translation: CASSPGQKQETQYF.

The rearrangement links TRBV5-1 to TRBJ2-2; TRBD1 matches 8 bases. The V and J ends lost 2 bases and 1 base, in that order; junction bases with no gene match: 1. The CDR3 is 15 amino acids. The germline gives CDR1 SGHRS, CDR2 YFSETQ. For the CDR3, the DNA is TGCGCCAGCAGCTTACAGGGGGGGAACACCGGGGAGCTGTTTTTT. It is translated as CASSLQGGNTGELFF. The full variable domain, rest sourced from reference TRBV5-1 and TRBJ2-2, is KAGVTQTPRYLIKTRGQQVTLSCSPISGHRSVSWYQQTPGQGLQFLFEYFSETQRNKGNFPGRFSGRQFSNSRSEMNVSTLELGDSALYLCASSLQGGNTGELFFGEGSRLTVL.

V usage is TRBV2 and J usage is TRBJ1-4, with unresolved D. The CDR3 covers 14 residues. Trimming pared 6 bases from V and 8 bases from J, leaving 16 bases between. Germline CDR1 reads SNHLY; CDR2 reads FYNNEI. The CDR3 nucleotides are TGTGCCAGCAGGGTAGGGAGCAGCGGAGAAAAACTGTTTTTT. Amino acids: CASRVGSSGEKLFF.

The chain joins TRBV7-3 to TRBJ2-6, with D uncertain. Between the trimmed V and J ends, which lost 5 bases and 3 bases, there was a span of 8 bases. Germline values: CDR1 SGHTA, CDR2 FQGTGA. The CDR3 loop spans 14 amino acids. CDR3 coding DNA: TGTGCCAGCAGCATATTTGATGGGGCCAACGTCCTGACTTTC. It encodes CASSIFDGANVLTF.

V usage is TRBV7-8 and J usage is TRBJ1-6, with 7 nucleotides matching TRBD1. Germline CDR1 is SGHVS and CDR2 is FQNEAQ. The CDR3 contains 15 residues. The ends lost 5 bases at V and 6 bases at J; junction bases unmatched: 7. The CDR3 bases are TGTGCCAGCAGCGCCCGACAGGGAGGTAATTCACCCCTCCACTTT. It yields the protein CASSARQGGNSPLHF.

The chain combines TRBV25-1 with TRBJ1-4; no clear D. V was shortened by 6 bases and J by 5 bases, with 4 bases between the two germline ends. The CDR3 covers 11 residues. Germline-derived CDR1 and CDR2 are MGHDK and SYGVNS. The CDR3 nucleotides read TGTGCCAGCAGCCGAAATGAAAAACTGTTTTTT. Its translation: CASSRNEKLFF.

The V gene is TRBV5-1, the J gene TRBJ2-7, with TRBD1 identical over 7 bases. In germline, CDR1 is SGHRS, CDR2 YFSETQ. The CDR3 covers 15 residues. Trimming removed 4 bases from V and 3 bases from J; junction bases left unmatched: 10. CDR3 DNA: TGCGCCAGCAGCCAACCAGACAGGGAGTTCTACGAGCAGTACTTC. Its translation is CASSQPDREFYEQYF. Drawing the rest from reference TRBV5-1 and TRBJ2-7, the complete variable domain is KAGVTQTPRYLIKTRGQQVTLSCSPISGHRSVSWYQQTPGQGLQFLFEYFSETQRNKGNFPGRFSGRQFSNSRSEMNVSTLELGDSALYLCASSQPDREFYEQYFGPGTRLTVT.

The J gene is TRBJ1-1, the V gene TRBV5-1; 7 nucleotides match TRBD1. Germline CDR1 reads SGHRS; CDR2 reads YFSETQ. This CDR3 has 14 amino acids. The J segment lost 4 bases and the V segment lost 3 bases, leaving 6 bases of the junction unmatched. The CDR3 DNA sequence: TGCGCCAGCAGCTCCTCAGGGGGAAGCACTGAAGCTTTCTTT. Translation gives CASSSSGGSTEAFF.

The CDR3 reads CASSMSGGSYEQYF. The CDR3, as DNA: TGTGCCAGCAGCATGAGCGGGGGGTCCTACGAGCAGTACTTC. This sequence joins TRBV7-6 and TRBJ2-7; 9 nucleotides align to TRBD2. V gave up 5 bases and J gave up 1 base; unmatched junction bases: 3. In germline, CDR1 is SGHVS, CDR2 FNYEAQ. The CDR3 consists of 14 residues.

V is TRBV4-1 and J is TRBJ1-4; tentative D call: TRBD1 (5 bases). V lost 2 bases and J 1 base, leaving 11 bases between the germline ends. The CDR3 consists of 16 residues. In germline, CDR1 is MGHRA, CDR2 YSYEKL. The CDR3 sequence: CASSQSGGGTNEKLFF. For the CDR3, the DNA is TGCGCCAGCAGCCAAAGCGGGGGGGGAACTAATGAAAAACTGTTTTTT.

J is TRBJ2-5 and V is TRBV10-1; the D is unclear. The CDR3 consists of 14 residues. Trimming took 8 bases from V and 5 from J, leaving 18 bases between them. Germline values: CDR1 WNHNN, CDR2 SYGVQD (reference sequence). CDR3 in DNA: TGCGCCAGCCCCCGGGCCCTTGACCGGGAGACCCAGTACTTC. Its protein product is CASPRALDRETQYF.

The CDR3: CASSLSRGPGSRGYTF. The CDR3 DNA reads as TGTGCCAGCAGTTTATCCAGGGGCCCCGGATCTCGTGGCTACACCTTC. The chain combines TRBV6-6 with TRBJ1-2; D may be TRBD1 (6 bases). Germline V gives CDR1 MNHNY, CDR2 SVGAGI (reference sequence). This CDR3 comprises 16 residues. V lost 4 bases and J lost 7, with 22 bases in between.

As regards this clone: A far larger clone is only one base removed, so a read error is likely. The chain couples TRBV27 to TRBJ1-5, with 9 bases matching TRBD1. From germline, CDR1 is MNHEY and CDR2 SMNVEV (reference sequence). The CDR3 extends over 16 amino acids. The junction had 9 bases not matched to a gene; V was cut back by 7 bases and J by 2 bases. In DNA form, the CDR3 reads TGTGCCAGCATTCCAACGACAGGGGGGGGCAATCAGCCCCAGCATTTT. As protein: CASIPTTGGGNQPQHF.

This chain links TRBV18 with TRBJ1-4; D possibly corresponds to TRBD1 (6 bases). There are 16 residues in the CDR3. The germline CDR1 and CDR2 sequences are KGHSH and LQKENI. Trimming pared 6 bases from V and 2 bases from J, leaving 16 bases between. The CDR3 region has the DNA TGTGCCAGCTCGGTGGACAGTATTCATACTAATGAAAAACTGTTTTTT. The encoded protein is CASSVDSIHTNEKLFF.

This chain joins TRBV7-3 and TRBJ1-1; 8 bases map to TRBD1. Germline V CDR1 and CDR2: SGHTA, FQGTGA. This CDR3 has 14 amino acids. Trimming cost V 3 bases and J 10 bases; bases outside gene matches: 10. CDR3: CASSFFGQGGGAFF. CDR3 DNA: TGTGCCAGCAGCTTCTTCGGACAGGGTGGGGGAGCTTTCTTT.

This clone has just one count. This chain links TRBV7-8 with TRBJ2-4, with D perhaps TRBD2 (5 bases). The V end was cut by 3 bases, the J end by 0 bases, with 12 bases between. The CDR3 contains 16 residues. The germline CDR1 and CDR2 sequences are SGHVS and FQNEAQ. CDR3 bases: TGTGCCAGCAGCTTTGTCGGCGGGCTAGCCAAAAACATTCAGTACTTC. Protein sequence: CASSFVGGLAKNIQYF.

The genes are TRBV5-1 and TRBJ2-1; D unclear. V gave up 2 bases and J gave up 9 bases, with 15 bases separating them. CDR1 SGHRS and CDR2 YFSETQ come from the germline V gene. This CDR3 comprises 14 residues. In DNA form, the CDR3 reads TGCGCCAGCAGCTTCGGCTCGGCGGTAGGTGAGCAGTTCTTC. It is translated as CASSFGSAVGEQFF. The full variable domain, with the rest looked up from reference TRBV5-1 and TRBJ2-1, is KAGVTQTPRYLIKTRGQQVTLSCSPISGHRSVSWYQQTPGQGLQFLFEYFSETQRNKGNFPGRFSGRQFSNSRSEMNVSTLELGDSALYLCASSFGSAVGEQFFGPGTRLTVL.

The V call is TRBV7-9, the J call TRBJ2-1; TRBD2 is a possible D gene (6 bases). Germline V gene data show CDR1 as SEHNR and CDR2 as FQNEAQ (reference sequence). The CDR3 consists of 15 residues. The ends were cut back, 1 base at V and 7 bases at J, with 14 bases in the middle. CDR3 nucleotides: TGTGCCAGCAGCTTAGTGGGCCTAGCGAGGAATGAGCAGTTCTTC. Translated, it gives CASSLVGLARNEQFF.